Sequencing of this T cell receptor beta chain was carried out in a study of blood T cell repertoires in COVID-19. Background on the study: Nucleic acid was either cDNA or gDNA, and it came from T cells, B-cell-depleted T cells, or PBMCs.

Some clones are missing from TCRdb's copy, which holds only in-frame ones; the method was immunoSEQ multiplex PCR. The table lists roughly 160,000 clones, 90% to 95% of them singletons. Sample: peripheral blood. The source of this sequence is a man between 45 and 60 years old with acute or convalescent COVID-19.

The CDR3 spells CASSLVQGDEQYF. DNA of the CDR3: TGTGCCAGCAGCTTGGTTCAGGGGGACGAGCAGTACTTC. The chain couples TRBV5-6 to TRBJ2-7; 7 bases match TRBD1. Germline assignment: CDR1 SGHDT and CDR2 YYEEEE. The CDR3 is 13 residues long. J gave up 5 bases and V 0 bases, and 2 bases lay outside the gene matches. Full variable domain (remainder filled in from reference TRBV5-6 and TRBJ2-7): DAGVTQSPTHLIKTRGQQVTLRCSPKSGHDTVSWYQQALGQGPQFIFQYYEEEERQRGNFPDRFSGHQFPNYSSELNVNALLLGDSALYLCASSLVQGDEQYFGPGTRLTVT.